This record looks at one TCR beta chain sequence and its context. Antigen specificity is unknown. This entry is derived from a study of blood T cells in healthy people across ages. Through a sample-barcoded 5' primer and a J-beta primer mix, a second PCR was run for roughly 7 to 12 cycles. TCRdb re-analysed the 5' RACE reads in MiXCR, keeping a single row per CDR3 protein. This table holds fewer than 900,000 distinct CDR3 sequences, around 46% found once. CDR3 length equals 14 residues. Deletions cut 0 bases from V and 5 bases from J, with 10 bases between. Germline CDR1 and CDR2: SGHDN and FVKESK. Donors gave roughly 9.1 milliliters of peripheral blood apiece. No fewer than 5.5 micrograms of total RNA were isolated from every sample. Study observations and caveats: No conclusive comparison of naive versus antigen-experienced cells was possible with unsorted PBMCs.

V gene TRBV14 combines with J gene TRBJ1-1; D might be TRBD1 (5 bases). The source material was blood. The TCR was taken from a woman aged 55-69 years in good health. The CDR3 nucleotides are TGTGCCAGCAGCCAAGATAGGGGAGGAACTGAAGCTTTCTTT. Encoded protein: CASSQDRGGTEAFF.